This T cell receptor (beta chain) is from a study of type 1 and type 2 diabetes patients. The wider study: T cells were magnetically sorted from PBMCs as CD4+ or CD8+ subsets.

Anyone with other autoimmune disease or infection in the prior four weeks was excluded. PCR was run on genomic DNA. A primer set of 30 forward and 13 reverse primers amplified the CDR3. A single record per CDR3 protein comes from TCRdb applying MiXCR to the multiplex PCR reads. The table has fewer than 300,000 distinct CDR3 sequences, 47% seen once. Sequencing was performed on peripheral blood mononuclear cells (PBMCs). The receptor comes from a man between 18 and 29 years old with type 2 diabetes.

The DNA for the CDR3 is TGTGCCAGCAGTCCAAGCAGGGTGCGGAACGAGCAGTACTTC. Translating gives CASSPSRVRNEQYF. The chain is built from TRBV6-2 or TRBV6-3 and TRBJ2-7, with D maybe TRBD1 (5 bases). The CDR3 consists of 14 residues. Germline V gene sequence: CDR1 MNHEY, CDR2 SVGEGT. V lost 5 bases and J 5 bases, leaving 16 bases between the germline ends.